This T cell receptor (beta chain) was observed in a study of metastatic and nonmetastatic thyroid tumors. Study context: Malignant thyroid and benign thyroid patients provided blood and tumor or nodule tissue whose repertoires were compared.

Findings and caveats of the study: Reported TCR beta diversity, measured in blood and tumor, was significantly higher for malignant thyroid tumors than for benign nodules.

Trimming cost V 2 bases and J 6 bases; bases outside gene matches: 7. Germline V gene sequence: CDR1 KGHDR, CDR2 SFDVKD. The CDR3 is 15 residues long. Only a few counts were recorded for this clone. The target antigen is unknown. None of the patients had undergone any treatment ahead of thyroid surgery. TCRdb re-called the PCR reads via MiXCR. The data show 20,000 to 30,000 clones, with under 15% seen just once and about 3.3% held by the top ten. The J gene is TRBJ2-7, the V gene TRBV24-1, with 9 bases fitting TRBD1. The TCR was taken from a female donor with papillary thyroid cancer or a benign thyroid nodule (not recorded which). Some clones in this sample may be carry-over from other donors' samples. Material for sequencing was blood. CDR3 in amino acids: CATSDSGTGSCEQYF. The CDR3 nucleotides read TGTGCCACCAGTGATTCTGGGACAGGGTCATGCGAGCAGTACTTC.